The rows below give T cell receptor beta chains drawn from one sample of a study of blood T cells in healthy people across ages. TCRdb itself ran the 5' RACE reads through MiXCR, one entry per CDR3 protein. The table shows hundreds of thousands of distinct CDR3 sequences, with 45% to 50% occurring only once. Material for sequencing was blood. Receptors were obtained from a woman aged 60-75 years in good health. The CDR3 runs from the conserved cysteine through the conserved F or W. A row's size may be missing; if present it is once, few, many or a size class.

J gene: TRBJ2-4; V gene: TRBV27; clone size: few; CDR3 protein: CASSLERASAGVQQYF
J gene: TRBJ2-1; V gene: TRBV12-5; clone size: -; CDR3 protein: CASGLSPFGEQFF
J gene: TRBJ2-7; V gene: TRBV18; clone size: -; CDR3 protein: CASSPNPLAGGLNYEQYF
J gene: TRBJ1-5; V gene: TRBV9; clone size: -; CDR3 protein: CASSEDSRYSQPQHF
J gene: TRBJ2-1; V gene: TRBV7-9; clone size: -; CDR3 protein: CASSPQLAGGYNEQFF
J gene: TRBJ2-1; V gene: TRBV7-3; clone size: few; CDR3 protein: CASSLRAGTGYNEQFF
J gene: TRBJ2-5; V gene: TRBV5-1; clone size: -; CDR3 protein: CASSLTGWRETQYF
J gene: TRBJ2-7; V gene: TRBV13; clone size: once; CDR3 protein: CASSLAMGTVGSYEQYF
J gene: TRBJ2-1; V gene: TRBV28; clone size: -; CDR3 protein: CASSLSGLYNEQFF
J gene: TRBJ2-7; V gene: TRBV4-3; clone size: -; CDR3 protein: CASSQDRLGRDEQYF
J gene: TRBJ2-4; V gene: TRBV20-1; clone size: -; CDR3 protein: CSANGRAGEQYF
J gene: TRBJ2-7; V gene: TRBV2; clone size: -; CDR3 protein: CASSARTSSYEQYF
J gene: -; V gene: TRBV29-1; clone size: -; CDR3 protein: CSGSGSKYEQYF
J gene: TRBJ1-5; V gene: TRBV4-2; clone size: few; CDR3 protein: CASSQGTGANQPQHF
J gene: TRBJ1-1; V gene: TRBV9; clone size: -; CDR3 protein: CASSPGTRLNTEAFF
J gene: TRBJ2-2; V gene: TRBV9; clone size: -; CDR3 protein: CASSVQGVGELFF
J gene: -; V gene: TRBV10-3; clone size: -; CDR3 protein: CAISPDRGLGETQYF
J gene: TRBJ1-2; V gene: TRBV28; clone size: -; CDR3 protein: CASGLVGGRFGYTF
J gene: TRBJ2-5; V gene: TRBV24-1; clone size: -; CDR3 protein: CATTLHQETQYF
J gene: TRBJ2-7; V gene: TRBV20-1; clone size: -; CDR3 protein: CSARGRQNYEQYF
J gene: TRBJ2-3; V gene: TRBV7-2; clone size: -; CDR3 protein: CASGGDGDTQYF
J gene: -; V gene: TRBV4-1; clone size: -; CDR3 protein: CASSQSAASAYNEQYF
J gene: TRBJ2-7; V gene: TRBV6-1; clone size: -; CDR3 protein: CASSRQGPTLEQYF
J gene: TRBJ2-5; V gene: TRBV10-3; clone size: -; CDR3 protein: CAISGDSKETQYF
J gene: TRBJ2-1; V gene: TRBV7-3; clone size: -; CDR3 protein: CASSLSLHNEQFF
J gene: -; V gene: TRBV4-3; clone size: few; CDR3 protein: CASSQEGEGEQYF
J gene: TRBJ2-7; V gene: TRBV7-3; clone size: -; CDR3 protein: CASSPHGHRDSLSYEQYF
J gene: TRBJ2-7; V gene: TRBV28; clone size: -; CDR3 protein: CASHTGTTYEQYF
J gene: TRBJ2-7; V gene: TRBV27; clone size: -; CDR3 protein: CASSLNPRGPYEQYF
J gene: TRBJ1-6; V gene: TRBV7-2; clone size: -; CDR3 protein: CASSWAGEGSPLHF
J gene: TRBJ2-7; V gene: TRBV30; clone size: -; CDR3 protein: CAWSADRAYEQYF
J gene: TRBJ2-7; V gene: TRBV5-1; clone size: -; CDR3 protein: CASSLSPGQGPYEQYF
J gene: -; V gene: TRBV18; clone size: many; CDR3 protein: CASSRGTGRGGSYNEQYF
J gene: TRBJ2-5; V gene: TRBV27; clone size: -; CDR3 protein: CASRLAGSETQYF
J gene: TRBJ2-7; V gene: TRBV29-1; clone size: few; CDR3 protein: CSVGTVPSGGWNEQYF
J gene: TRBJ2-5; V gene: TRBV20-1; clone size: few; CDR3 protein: CSASEGGWETQYF
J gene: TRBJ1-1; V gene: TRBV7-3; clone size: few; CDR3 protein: CASSPNLNTEAFF
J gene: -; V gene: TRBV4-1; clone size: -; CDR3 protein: CASSHDLSLADNNEQYF
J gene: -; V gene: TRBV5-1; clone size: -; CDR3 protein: CASSSDPAGAAYEQYF
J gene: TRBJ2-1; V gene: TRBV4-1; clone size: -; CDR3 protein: CASSPGLAGPRYNEQFF
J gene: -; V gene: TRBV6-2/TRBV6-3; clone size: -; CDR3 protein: CASSSGRRIPIETQYF
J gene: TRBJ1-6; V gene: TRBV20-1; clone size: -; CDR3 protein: CSGRDRTLNSPLHF
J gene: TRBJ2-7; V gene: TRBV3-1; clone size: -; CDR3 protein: CASSFPGRTIYEQYF
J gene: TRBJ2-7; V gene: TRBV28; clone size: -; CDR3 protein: CASSTTGTGREQYF
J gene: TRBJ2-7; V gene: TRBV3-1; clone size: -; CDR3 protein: CASSQEGEQYF